The clone carrying this TCR beta chain was seen ten or more times. Amplification of TCR beta CDR3 regions used RNA as the template. TCR CDR3 underwent first-round RT-PCR with the HTBI primer set. TCRdb redid the calling of the multiplex PCR reads with MiXCR, one entry per CDR3 protein. The repertoire includes roughly 500,000 distinct CDR3 sequences, around 22% of them detected once, and about 11% sits in the top ten. The CDR3 runs 13 residues. Germline lookup yields CDR1 SNHLY and CDR2 FYNNEI. The V and J ends lost 4 bases and 6 bases respectively, with 12 bases between them. The PBMCs had their origin in 8.5 to 10 ml of fresh peripheral blood. The data were taken from a study of T cells in Graves' hyperthyroidism and ophthalmopathy.

The sequenced material came from blood. The gene calls are TRBV2 and TRBJ1-2; D is possibly TRBD1 (6 bases). The TCR originated in a woman aged 30 to 39 with Graves' ophthalmopathy. CDR3 DNA sequence: TGTGCCAGCAGTGTTGAACAGGGCAATGGCTACACCTTC. It encodes CASSVEQGNGYTF.